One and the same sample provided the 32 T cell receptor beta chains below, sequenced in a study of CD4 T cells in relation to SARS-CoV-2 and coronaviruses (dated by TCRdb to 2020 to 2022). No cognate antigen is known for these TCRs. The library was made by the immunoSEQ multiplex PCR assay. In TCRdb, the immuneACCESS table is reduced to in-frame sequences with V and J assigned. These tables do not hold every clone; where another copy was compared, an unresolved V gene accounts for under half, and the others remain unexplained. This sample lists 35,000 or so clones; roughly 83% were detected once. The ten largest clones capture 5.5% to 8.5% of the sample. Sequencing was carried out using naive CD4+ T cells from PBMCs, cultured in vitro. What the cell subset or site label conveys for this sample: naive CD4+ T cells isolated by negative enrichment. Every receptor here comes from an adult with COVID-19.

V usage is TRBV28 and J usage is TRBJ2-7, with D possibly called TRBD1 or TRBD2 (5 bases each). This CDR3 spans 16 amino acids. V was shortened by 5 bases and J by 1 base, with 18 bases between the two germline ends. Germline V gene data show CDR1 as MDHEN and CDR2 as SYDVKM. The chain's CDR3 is CASSGPWRTHSYEQYF. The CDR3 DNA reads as TGTGCCAGCAGTGGACCCTGGAGGACACATTCCTACGAGCAGTACTTC. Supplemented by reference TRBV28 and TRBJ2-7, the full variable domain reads DVKVTQSSRYLVKRTGEKVFLECVQDMDHENMFWYRQDPGLGLRLIYFSYDVKMKEKGDIPEGYSVSREKKERFSLILESASTNQTSMYLCASSGPWRTHSYEQYFGPGTRLTVT.

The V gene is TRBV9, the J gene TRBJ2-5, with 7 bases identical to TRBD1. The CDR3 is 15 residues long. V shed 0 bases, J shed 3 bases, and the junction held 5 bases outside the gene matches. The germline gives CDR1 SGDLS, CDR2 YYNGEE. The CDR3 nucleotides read TGTGCCAGCAGCGTAGATCATGACAGGGAAGAGACCCAGTACTTC. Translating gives CASSVDHDREETQYF.

In nucleotides, the CDR3 is TGTGCCAGCAGCTTAGATAGCGGTGAGCAGTTCTTC. Its translation is CASSLDSGEQFF. V usage is TRBV7-9 and J usage is TRBJ2-1, with D possibly TRBD2 on 6 matching bases. V dropped 1 base and J dropped 9 bases, with 7 bases sitting between them. This CDR3 region has 12 residues. CDR1 and CDR2 (germline): SEHNR, FQNEAQ (reference sequence).

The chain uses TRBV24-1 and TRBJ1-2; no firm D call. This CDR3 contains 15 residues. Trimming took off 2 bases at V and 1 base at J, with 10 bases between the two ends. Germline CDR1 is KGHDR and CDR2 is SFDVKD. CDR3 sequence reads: CATSDSDGNNYGYTF. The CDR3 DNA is TGTGCCACCAGTGATTCGGACGGAAATAACTATGGCTACACCTTC.

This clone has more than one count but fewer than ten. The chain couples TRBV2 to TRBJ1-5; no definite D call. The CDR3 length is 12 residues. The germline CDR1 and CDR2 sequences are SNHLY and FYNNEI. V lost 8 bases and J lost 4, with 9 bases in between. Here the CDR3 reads CASGIVNQPQHF. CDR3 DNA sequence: TGTGCCAGCGGAATAGTTAATCAGCCCCAGCATTTT.

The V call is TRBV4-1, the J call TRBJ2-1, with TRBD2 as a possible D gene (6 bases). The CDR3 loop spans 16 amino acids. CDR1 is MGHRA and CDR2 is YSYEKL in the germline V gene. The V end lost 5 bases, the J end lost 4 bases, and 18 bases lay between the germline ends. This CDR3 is CASSAGTPSRYNEQFF. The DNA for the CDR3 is TGCGCCAGCAGCGCCGGGACTCCCTCCCGGTACAATGAGCAGTTCTTC.

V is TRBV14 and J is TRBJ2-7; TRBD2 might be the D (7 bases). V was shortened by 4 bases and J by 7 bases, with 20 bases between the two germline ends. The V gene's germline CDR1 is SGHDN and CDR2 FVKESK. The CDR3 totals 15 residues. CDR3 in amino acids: CASSRGGPKPREQYF. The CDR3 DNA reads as TGTGCCAGCAGCCGGGGGGGGCCAAAGCCGAGGGAGCAGTACTTC. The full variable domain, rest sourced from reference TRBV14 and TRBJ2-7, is EAGVTQFPSHSVIEKGQTVTLRCDPISGHDNLYWYRRVMGKEIKFLLHFVKESKQDESGMPNNRFLAERTGGTYSTLKVQPAELEDSGVYFCASSRGGPKPREQYFGPGTRLTVT.

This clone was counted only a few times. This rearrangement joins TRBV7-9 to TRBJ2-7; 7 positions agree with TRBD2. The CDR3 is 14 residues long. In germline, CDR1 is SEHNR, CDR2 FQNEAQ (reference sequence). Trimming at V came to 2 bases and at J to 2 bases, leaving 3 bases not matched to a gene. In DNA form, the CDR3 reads TGTGCCAGCAGCTTATCTCTAGCGGCCTACGAGCAGTACTTC. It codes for CASSLSLAAYEQYF.

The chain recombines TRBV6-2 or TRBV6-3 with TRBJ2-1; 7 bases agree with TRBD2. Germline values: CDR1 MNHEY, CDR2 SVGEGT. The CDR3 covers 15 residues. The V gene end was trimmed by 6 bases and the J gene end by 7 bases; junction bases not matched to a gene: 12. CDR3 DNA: TGTGCCAGCAGCCGTTACGCGGGAGTGGGGAATGAGCAGTTCTTC. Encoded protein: CASSRYAGVGNEQFF.

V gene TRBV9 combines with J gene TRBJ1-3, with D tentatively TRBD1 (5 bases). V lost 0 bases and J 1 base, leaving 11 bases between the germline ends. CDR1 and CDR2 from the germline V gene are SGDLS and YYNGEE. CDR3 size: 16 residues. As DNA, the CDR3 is TGTGCCAGCAGCGTAGGGCAGGGTTGGTCTGGAAACACCATATATTTT. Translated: CASSVGQGWSGNTIYF.

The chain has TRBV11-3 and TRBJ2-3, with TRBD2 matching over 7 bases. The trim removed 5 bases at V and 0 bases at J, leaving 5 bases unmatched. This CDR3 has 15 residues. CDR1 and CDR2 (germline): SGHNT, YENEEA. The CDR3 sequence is CASSRSGVSTDTQYF. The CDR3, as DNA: TGTGCCAGCAGCAGAAGCGGGGTTAGCACAGATACGCAGTATTTT.

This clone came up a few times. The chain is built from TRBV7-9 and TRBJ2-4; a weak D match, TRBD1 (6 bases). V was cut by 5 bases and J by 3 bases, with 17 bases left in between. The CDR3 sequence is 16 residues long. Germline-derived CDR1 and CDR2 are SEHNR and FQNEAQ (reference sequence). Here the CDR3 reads CASSPSGVRSKNIQYF. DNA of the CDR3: TGTGCCAGCAGCCCTTCAGGGGTTAGGAGCAAAAACATTCAGTACTTC.

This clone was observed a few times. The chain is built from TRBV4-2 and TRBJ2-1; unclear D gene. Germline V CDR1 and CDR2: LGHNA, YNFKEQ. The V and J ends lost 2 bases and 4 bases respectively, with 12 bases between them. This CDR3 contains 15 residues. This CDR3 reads CASSQSSQGYNEQFF. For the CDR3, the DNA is TGTGCCAGCAGCCAATCCTCCCAAGGGTACAATGAGCAGTTCTTC.

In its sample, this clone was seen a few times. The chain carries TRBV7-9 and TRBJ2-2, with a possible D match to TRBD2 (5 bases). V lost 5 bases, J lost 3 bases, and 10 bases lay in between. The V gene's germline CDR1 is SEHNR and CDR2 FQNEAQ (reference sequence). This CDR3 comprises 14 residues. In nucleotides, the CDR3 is TGTGCCAGCAGCCCGACGGGGTACACCGGGGAGCTGTTTTTT. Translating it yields CASSPTGYTGELFF.

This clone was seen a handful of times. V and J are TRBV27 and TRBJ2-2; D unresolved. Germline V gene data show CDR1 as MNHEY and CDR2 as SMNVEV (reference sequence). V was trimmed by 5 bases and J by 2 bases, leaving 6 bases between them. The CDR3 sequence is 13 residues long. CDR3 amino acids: CASSPHNTGELFF. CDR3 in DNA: TGTGCCAGCAGTCCCCACAACACCGGGGAGCTGTTTTTT.

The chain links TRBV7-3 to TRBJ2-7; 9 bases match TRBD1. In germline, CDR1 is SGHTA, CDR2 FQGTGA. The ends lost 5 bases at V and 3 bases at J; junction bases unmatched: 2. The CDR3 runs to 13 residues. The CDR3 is CASSLDRGYEQYF. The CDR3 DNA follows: TGTGCCAGCAGCCTGGACAGGGGCTACGAGCAGTACTTC.

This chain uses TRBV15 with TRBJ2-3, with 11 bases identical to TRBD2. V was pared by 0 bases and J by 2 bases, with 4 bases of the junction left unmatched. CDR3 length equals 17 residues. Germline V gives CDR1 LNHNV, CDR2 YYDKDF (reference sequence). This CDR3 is CATSRDTSGRPTDTQYF. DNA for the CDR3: TGTGCCACCAGCAGAGATACTAGCGGGAGACCCACAGATACGCAGTATTTT.

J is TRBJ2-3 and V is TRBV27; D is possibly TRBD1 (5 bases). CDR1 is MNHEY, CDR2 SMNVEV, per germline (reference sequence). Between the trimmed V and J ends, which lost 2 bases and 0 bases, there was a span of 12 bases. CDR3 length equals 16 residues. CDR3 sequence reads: CASSLGAQVSTDTQYF. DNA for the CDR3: TGTGCCAGCAGTTTAGGGGCCCAAGTCAGCACAGATACGCAGTATTTT.

The CDR3 sequence: CAISAGGEAIEQYF. The CDR3 DNA sequence: TGTGCCATCAGTGCCGGGGGCGAGGCGATCGAGCAGTACTTC. The rearrangement links TRBV10-3 to TRBJ2-7; D tentatively reads TRBD1 or TRBD2 (6 bases each). Germline CDR1 and CDR2: ENHRY and SYGVKD. Deletions cut 4 bases from V and 6 bases from J, with 16 bases between. The CDR3 spans 14 residues.

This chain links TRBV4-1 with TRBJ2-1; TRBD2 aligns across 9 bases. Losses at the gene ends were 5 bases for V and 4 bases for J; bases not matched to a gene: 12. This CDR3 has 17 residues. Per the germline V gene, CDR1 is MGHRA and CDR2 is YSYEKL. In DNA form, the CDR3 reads TGCGCCAGCAGCGAGGGGGCGGGAGGGCCTCGGTACAATGAGCAGTTCTTC. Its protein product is CASSEGAGGPRYNEQFF.

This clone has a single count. The CDR3 reads CATSRGTGGQETQYF. The CDR3 DNA sequence: TGTGCCACCAGCAGGGGGACAGGGGGACAAGAGACCCAGTACTTC. The chain carries TRBV15 and TRBJ2-5, with 11 bases aligning to TRBD1. This CDR3 has 15 residues. The V gene's germline CDR1 is LNHNV and CDR2 YYDKDF (reference sequence). V lost 3 bases to trimming and J lost 2 bases; unmatched junction nucleotides: 2.

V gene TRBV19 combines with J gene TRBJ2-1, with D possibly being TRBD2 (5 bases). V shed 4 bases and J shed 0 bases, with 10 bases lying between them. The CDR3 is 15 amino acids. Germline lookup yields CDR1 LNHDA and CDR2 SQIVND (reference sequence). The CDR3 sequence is CASSTSGSSYNEQFF. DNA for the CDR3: TGTGCCAGTAGTACAAGCGGCAGCTCCTACAATGAGCAGTTCTTC. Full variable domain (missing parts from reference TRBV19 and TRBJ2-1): DGGITQSPKYLFRKEGQNVTLSCEQNLNHDAMYWYRQDPGQGLRLIYYSQIVNDFQKGDIAEGYSVSREKKESFPLTVTSAQKNPTAFYLCASSTSGSSYNEQFFGPGTRLTVL.

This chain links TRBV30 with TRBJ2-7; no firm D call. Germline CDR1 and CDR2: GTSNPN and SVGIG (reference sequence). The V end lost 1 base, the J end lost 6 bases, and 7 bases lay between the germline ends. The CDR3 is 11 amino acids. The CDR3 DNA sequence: TGTGCCTGGAGTGGGCTCCTCGAGCAGTACTTC. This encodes CAWSGLLEQYF.

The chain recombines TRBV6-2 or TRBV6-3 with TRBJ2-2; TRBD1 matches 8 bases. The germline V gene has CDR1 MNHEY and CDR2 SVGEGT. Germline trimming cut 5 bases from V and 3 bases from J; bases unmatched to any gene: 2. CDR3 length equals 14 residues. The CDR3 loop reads CASSRQGHTGELFF. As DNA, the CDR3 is TGTGCCAGCAGTCGACAGGGGCACACCGGGGAGCTGTTTTTT.

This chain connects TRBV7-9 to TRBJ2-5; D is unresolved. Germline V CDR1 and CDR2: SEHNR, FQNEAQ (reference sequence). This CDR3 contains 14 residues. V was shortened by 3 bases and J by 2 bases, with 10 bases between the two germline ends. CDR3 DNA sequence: TGTGCCAGCAGCTTTATCTCAGGACAAGAGACCCAGTACTTC. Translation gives CASSFISGQETQYF.

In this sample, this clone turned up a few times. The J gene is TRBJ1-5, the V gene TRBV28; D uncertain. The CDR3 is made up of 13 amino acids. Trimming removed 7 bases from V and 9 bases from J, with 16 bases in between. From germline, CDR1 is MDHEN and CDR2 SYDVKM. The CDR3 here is CASTIEGLPPQHF. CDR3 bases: TGTGCCAGCACCATCGAGGGCTTGCCGCCCCAGCATTTT.

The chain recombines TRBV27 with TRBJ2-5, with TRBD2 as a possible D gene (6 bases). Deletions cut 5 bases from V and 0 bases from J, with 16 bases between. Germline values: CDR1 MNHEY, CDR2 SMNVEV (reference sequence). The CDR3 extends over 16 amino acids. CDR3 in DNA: TGTGCCAGCAGTCGCTCACGGGGGTCGTACCAAGAGACCCAGTACTTC. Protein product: CASSRSRGSYQETQYF.

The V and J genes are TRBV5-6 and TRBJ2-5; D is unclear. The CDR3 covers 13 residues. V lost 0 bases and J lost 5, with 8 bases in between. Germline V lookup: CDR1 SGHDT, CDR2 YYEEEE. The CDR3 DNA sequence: TGTGCCAGCAGCTTGGATGAAAGGGAGACCCAGTACTTC. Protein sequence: CASSLDERETQYF.

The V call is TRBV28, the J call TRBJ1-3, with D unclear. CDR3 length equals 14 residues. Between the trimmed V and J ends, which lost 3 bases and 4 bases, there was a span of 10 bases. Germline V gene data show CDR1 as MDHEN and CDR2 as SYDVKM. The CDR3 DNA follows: TGTGCCAGCAGTTTTGGTTTGTTCGGAAACACCATATATTTT. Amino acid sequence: CASSFGLFGNTIYF.

The CDR3 DNA sequence: TGCGCCAGCAGCCCAACTAGCGGGAGGACCGGGGAGCTGTTTTTT. Protein product: CASSPTSGRTGELFF. This sequence joins TRBV5-1 and TRBJ2-2, with TRBD2 matching 12 bases. This CDR3 contains 15 residues. CDR1 SGHRS and CDR2 YFSETQ come from the germline V gene. V dropped 4 bases and J dropped 5; count of bases not matched to a gene: 3. The full variable domain, rest sourced from reference TRBV5-1 and TRBJ2-2, is KAGVTQTPRYLIKTRGQQVTLSCSPISGHRSVSWYQQTPGQGLQFLFEYFSETQRNKGNFPGRFSGRQFSNSRSEMNVSTLELGDSALYLCASSPTSGRTGELFFGEGSRLTVL.

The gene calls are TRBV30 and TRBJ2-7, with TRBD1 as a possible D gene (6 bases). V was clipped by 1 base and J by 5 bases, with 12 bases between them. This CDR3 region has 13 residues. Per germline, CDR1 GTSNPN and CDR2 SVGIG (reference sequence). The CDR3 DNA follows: TGTGCCTGGAGTGGTCAGGGGATCCACGAGCAGTACTTC. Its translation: CAWSGQGIHEQYF.

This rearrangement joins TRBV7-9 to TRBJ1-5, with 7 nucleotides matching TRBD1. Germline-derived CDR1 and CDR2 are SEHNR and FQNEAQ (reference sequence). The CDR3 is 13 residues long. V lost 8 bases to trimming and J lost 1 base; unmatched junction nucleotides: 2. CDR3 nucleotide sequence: TGTGCCAGCTCAGGGGGAAGCAATCAGCCCCAGCATTTT. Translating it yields CASSGGSNQPQHF. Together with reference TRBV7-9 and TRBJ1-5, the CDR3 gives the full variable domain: DTGVSQNPRHKITKRGQNVTFRCDPISEHNRLYWYRQTLGQGPEFLTYFQNEAQLEKSRLLSDRFSAERPKGSFSTLEIQRTEQGDSAMYLCASSGGSNQPQHFGDGTRLSIL.